This TCR beta chain emerged from a study of cytomegalovirus exposure and HLA in healthy donors. Whole-study results and caveats: Researchers reported from a later analysis that most CMV-associated TCR beta chains appeared HLA-restricted.

A word on this clone: No antigen is known for it.

The germline V gene encodes CDR1 MNHEY and CDR2 SVGAGI. Trimming pared 7 bases from V and 0 bases from J, leaving 13 bases between. The CDR3 consists of 15 residues. PCR amplification relied on 60 Vbeta primers (plus 13 Jbeta primers). The repertoire was sequenced with immunoSEQ multiplex PCR; TCRdb's copy has only in-frame clones and lacks some. The sample shows 110,000 to 150,000 clones, about 81% of them seen only once. The receptor's source is a man aged 30 to 45 in good health and CMV-seronegative. This chain connects TRBV6-5 to TRBJ1-5, with D possibly being TRBD1 (5 bases). Sequenced: PBMCs. CDR3: CASKFRAYSNQPQHF. The CDR3 region has the DNA TGTGCCAGCAAATTCAGGGCTTATAGCAATCAGCCCCAGCATTTT.